Included here is one T cell receptor (beta chain) sequence, with context. These data originate in a study of shared clonotypes between healthy human individuals. HIV-negative, healthy adults without recent acute infections or vaccinations were the donors. Measured with immunoSEQ multiplex PCR; TCRdb has only the in-frame clones, and not every one. The profile shows 2.3 million or so clones, 80% to 95% of them singletons. CDR3 size: 15 residues. Germline V CDR1 and CDR2: SGHRS, YFSETQ. V was trimmed by 5 bases and J by 2 bases, leaving 16 bases between them. The rearrangement joins TRBV5-1 to TRBJ2-5; D may be TRBD2 (6 bases). Sequencing was performed on naive CD4+ T cells from PBMCs. Subset denoted: CD45RA+ positively selected. This TCR was sampled from a man in his late teens or twenties in good health. Some clones in this sample may be carry-over from other donors' samples. The CDR3 is CASSYWGGPQETQYF. The DNA of the CDR3 is TGCGCCAGCAGTTACTGGGGAGGCCCACAAGAGACCCAGTACTTC.